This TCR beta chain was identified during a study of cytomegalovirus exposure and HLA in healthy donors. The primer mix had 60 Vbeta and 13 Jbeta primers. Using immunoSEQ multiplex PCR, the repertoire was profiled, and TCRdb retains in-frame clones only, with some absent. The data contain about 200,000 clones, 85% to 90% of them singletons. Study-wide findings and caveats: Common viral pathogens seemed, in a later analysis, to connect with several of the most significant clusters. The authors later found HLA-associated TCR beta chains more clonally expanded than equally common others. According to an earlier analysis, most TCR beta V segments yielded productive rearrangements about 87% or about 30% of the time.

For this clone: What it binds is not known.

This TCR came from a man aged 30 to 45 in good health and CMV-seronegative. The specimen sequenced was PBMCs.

As DNA, the CDR3 is TGTGCCACCAGCAAGCGGGATCCGTCCTACGAGCAGTACTTC. Translating it yields CATSKRDPSYEQYF. The rearrangement joins TRBV15 to TRBJ2-7, with 7 bases that match TRBD2. This CDR3 has 14 amino acids. The germline CDR1 and CDR2 sequences are LNHNV and YYDKDF (reference sequence). V trimming: 4 bases; J trimming: 1 base; junction bases outside the gene matches: 4.